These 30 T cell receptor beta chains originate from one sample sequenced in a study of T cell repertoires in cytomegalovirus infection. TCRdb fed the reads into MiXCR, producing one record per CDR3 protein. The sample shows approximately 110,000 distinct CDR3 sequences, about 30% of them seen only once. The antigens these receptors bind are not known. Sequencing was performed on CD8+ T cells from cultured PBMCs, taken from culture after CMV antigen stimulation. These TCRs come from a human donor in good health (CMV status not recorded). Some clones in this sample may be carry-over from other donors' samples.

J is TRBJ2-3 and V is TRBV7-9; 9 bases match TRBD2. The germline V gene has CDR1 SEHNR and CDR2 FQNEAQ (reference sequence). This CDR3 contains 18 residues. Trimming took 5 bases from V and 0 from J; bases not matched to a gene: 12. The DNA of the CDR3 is TGTGCCAGCAGCGCCCAAGCAGCGGGGGGCGGTAGCACAGATACGCAGTATTTT. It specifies CASSAQAAGGGSTDTQYF.

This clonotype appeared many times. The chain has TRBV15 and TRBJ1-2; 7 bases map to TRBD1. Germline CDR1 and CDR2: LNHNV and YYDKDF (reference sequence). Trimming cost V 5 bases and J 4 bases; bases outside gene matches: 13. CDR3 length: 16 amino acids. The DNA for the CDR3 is TGTGCCACCAGCGTACACGACAGGGCGGAGGGCTATGGCTACACCTTC. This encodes CATSVHDRAEGYGYTF.

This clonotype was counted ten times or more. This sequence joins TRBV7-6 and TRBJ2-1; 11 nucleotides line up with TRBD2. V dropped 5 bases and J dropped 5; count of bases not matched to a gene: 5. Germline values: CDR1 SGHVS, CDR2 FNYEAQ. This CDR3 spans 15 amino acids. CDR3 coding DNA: TGTGCCAGCAGCACCGGGACTAGCGGCGACAATGAGCAGTTCTTC. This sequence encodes CASSTGTSGDNEQFF.

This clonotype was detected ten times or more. The CDR3 reads CASKPLAGALPDNEQFF. For the CDR3, the DNA is TGTGCCAGCAAACCCCTGGCGGGGGCCCTCCCTGACAATGAGCAGTTCTTC. The chain is built from TRBV7-8 and TRBJ2-1; TRBD2 is a possible D gene (7 bases). Per the germline V gene, CDR1 is SGHVS and CDR2 is FQNEAQ. The ends were cut back, 7 bases at V and 5 bases at J, with 24 bases in the middle. The CDR3 runs to 17 residues.

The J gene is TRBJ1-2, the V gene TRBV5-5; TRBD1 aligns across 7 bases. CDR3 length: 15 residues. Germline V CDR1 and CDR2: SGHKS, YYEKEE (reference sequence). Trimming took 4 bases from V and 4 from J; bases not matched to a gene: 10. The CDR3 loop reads CASSTGQENVYGYTF. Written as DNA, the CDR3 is TGTGCCAGCAGCACAGGACAGGAAAATGTCTATGGCTACACCTTC.

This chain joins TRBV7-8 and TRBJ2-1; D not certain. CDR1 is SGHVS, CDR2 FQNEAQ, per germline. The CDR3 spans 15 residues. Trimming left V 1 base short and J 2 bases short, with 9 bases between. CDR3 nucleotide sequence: TGTGCCAGCAGCTTAGAGGGATACCCCTACAATGAGCAGTTCTTC. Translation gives CASSLEGYPYNEQFF.

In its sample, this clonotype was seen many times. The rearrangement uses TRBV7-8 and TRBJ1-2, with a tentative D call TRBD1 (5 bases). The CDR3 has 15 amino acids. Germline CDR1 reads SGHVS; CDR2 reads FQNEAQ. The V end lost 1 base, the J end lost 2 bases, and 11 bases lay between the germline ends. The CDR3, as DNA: TGTGCCAGCAGCTTAGGTCCGGGGGAGAACTATGGCTACACCTTC. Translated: CASSLGPGENYGYTF. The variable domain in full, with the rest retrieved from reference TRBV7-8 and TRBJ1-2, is GAGVSQSPRYKVAKRGQDVALRCDPISGHVSLFWYQQALGQGPEFLTYFQNEAQLDKSGLPSDRFFAERPEGSVSTLKIQRTQQEDSAVYLCASSLGPGENYGYTFGSGTRLTVV.

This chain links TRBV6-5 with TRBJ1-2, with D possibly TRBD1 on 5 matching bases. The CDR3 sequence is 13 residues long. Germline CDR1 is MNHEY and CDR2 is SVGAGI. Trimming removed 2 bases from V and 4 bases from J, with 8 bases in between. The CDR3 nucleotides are TGTGCCAGCAGTTACCCAACAGGCTATGGCTACACCTTC. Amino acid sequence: CASSYPTGYGYTF.

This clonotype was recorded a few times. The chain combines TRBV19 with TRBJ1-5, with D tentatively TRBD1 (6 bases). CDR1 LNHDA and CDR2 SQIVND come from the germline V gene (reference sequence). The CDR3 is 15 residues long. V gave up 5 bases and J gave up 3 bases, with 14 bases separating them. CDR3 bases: TGTGCCAGTAGTGTGGACAGCGGAATCAATCAGCCCCAGCATTTT. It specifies CASSVDSGINQPQHF.

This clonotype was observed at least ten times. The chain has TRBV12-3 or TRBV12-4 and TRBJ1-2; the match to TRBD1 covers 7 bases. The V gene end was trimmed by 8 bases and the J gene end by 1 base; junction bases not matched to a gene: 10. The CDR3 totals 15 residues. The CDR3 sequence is CASCPAGQHNYGYTF. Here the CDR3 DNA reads TGTGCCAGCTGCCCGGCGGGACAGCATAACTATGGCTACACCTTC.

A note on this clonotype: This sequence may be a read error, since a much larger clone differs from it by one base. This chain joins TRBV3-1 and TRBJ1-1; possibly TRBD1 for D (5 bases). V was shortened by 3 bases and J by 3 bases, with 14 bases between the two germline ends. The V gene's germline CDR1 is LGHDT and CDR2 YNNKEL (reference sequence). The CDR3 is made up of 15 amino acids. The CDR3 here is CASSQNLGVDTEAFF. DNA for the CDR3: TGTGCCAGCAGCCAGAACCTAGGGGTAGACACTGAAGCTTTCTTT.

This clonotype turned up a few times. CDR3 nucleotide sequence: TGTGCCAGCAGCTTAGCGGGGGGACAGTTACACTACGAGCAGTACTTC. This translates into CASSLAGGQLHYEQYF. The chain has TRBV7-6 and TRBJ2-7, with D tentatively TRBD1 (7 bases). CDR3 length: 16 amino acids. Germline CDR1 and CDR2: SGHVS and FNYEAQ. V lost 0 bases, J lost 3 bases, and 15 bases lay in between. Drawing the rest from reference TRBV7-6 and TRBJ2-7, the complete variable domain is GAGVSQSPRYKVTKRGQDVALRCDPISGHVSLYWYRQALGQGPEFLTYFNYEAQQDKSGLPNDRFSAERPEGSISTLTIQRTEQRDSAMYRCASSLAGGQLHYEQYFGPGTRLTVT.

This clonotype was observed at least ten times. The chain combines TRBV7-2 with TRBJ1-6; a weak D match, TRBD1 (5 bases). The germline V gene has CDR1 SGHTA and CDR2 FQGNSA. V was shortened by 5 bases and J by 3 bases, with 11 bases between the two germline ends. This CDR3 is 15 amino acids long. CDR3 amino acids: CASSEGLLYNSPLHF. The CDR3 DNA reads TGTGCCAGCAGCGAGGGGCTCCTCTATAATTCACCCCTCCACTTT. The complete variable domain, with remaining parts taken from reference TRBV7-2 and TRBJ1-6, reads GAGVSQSPSNKVTEKGKDVELRCDPISGHTALYWYRQSLGQGLEFLIYFQGNSAPDKSGLPSDRFSAERTGGSVSTLTIQRTQQEDSAVYLCASSEGLLYNSPLHFGNGTRLTVT.

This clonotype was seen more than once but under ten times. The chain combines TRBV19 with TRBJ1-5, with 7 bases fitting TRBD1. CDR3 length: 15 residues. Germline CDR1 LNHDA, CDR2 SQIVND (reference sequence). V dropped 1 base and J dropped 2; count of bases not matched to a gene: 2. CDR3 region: CASSIADRGNQPQHF. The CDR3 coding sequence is TGTGCCAGTAGTATAGCAGACAGGGGCAATCAGCCCCAGCATTTT.

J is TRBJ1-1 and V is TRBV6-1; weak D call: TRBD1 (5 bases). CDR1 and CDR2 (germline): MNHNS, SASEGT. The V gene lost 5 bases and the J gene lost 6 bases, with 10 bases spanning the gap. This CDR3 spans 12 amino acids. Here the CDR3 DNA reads TGTGCCAGCAGTCTAAACAGGCCTGAAGCTTTCTTT. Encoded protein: CASSLNRPEAFF.

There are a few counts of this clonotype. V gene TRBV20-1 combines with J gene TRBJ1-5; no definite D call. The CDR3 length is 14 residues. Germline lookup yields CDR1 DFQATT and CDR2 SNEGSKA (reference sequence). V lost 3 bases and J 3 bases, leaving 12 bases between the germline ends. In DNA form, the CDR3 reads TGCAGTGCTAGGGGCCAGGAGCCCAATCAGCCCCAGCATTTT. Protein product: CSARGQEPNQPQHF.

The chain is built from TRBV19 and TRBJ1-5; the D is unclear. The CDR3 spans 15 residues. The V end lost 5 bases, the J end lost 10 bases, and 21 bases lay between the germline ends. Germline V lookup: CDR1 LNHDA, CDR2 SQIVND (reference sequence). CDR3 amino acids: CASSSPGPVFGPQHF. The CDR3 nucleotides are TGTGCCAGTAGTTCCCCAGGACCAGTCTTCGGTCCCCAGCATTTT. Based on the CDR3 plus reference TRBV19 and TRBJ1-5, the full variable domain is DGGITQSPKYLFRKEGQNVTLSCEQNLNHDAMYWYRQDPGQGLRLIYYSQIVNDFQKGDIAEGYSVSREKKESFPLTVTSAQKNPTAFYLCASSSPGPVFGPQHFGDGTRLSIL.

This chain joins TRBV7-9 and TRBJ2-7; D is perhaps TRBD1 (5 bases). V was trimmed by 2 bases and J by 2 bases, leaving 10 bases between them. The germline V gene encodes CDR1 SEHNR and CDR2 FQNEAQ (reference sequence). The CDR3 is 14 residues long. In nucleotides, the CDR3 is TGTGCCAGCAGCTTACCAGGGAAGGCCTACGAGCAGTACTTC. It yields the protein CASSLPGKAYEQYF.

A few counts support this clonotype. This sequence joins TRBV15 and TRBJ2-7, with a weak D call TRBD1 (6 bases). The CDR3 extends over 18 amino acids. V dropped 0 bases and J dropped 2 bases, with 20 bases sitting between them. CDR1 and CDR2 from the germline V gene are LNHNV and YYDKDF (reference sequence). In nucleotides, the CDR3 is TGTGCCACCAGCAGAGATCTTGGCAAAGTTGGGGGCACCTACGAGCAGTACTTC. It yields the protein CATSRDLGKVGGTYEQYF.

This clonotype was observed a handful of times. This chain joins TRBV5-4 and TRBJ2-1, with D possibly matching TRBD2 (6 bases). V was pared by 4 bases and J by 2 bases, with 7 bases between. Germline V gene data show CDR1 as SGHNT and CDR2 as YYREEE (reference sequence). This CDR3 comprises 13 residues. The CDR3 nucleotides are TGTGCCAGCAGCCTAGCGACCTACAATGAGCAGTTCTTC. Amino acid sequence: CASSLATYNEQFF.

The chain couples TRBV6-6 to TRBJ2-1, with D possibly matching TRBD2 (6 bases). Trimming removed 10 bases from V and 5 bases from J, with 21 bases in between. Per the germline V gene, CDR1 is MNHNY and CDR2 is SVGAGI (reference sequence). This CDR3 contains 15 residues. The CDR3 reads CATIPGRDFNNEQFF. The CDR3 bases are TGTGCCACCATTCCGGGCCGGGACTTTAACAATGAGCAGTTCTTC.

CDR3 sequence reads: CASGINEQFF. For the CDR3, the DNA is TGCGCCAGCGGGATAAATGAGCAGTTCTTC. This chain uses TRBV5-1 with TRBJ2-1; D is unclear. V was clipped by 7 bases and J by 7 bases, with 6 bases between them. The CDR3 totals 10 residues. CDR1 is SGHRS and CDR2 is YFSETQ in the germline V gene.

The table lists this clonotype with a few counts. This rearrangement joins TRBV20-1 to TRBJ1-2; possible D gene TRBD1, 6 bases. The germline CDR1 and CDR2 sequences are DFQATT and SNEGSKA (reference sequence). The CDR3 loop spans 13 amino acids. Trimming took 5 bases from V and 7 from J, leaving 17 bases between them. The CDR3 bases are TGCAGTGCTTCTATAAGGACAGATGGTGGCTACACCTTC. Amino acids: CSASIRTDGGYTF.

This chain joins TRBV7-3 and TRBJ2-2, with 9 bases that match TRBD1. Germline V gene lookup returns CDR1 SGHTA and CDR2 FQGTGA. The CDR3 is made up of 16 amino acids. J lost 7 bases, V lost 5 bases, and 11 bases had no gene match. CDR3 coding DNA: TGTGCCAGCAGCGAACCTGGGACAGGGTCTAACGGGGAGCTGTTTTTT. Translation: CASSEPGTGSNGELFF. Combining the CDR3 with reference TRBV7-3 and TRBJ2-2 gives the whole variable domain GAGVSQTPSNKVTEKGKYVELRCDPISGHTALYWYRQSLGQGPEFLIYFQGTGAADDSGLPNDRFFAVRPEGSVSTLKIQRTERGDSAVYLCASSEPGTGSNGELFFGEGSRLTVL.

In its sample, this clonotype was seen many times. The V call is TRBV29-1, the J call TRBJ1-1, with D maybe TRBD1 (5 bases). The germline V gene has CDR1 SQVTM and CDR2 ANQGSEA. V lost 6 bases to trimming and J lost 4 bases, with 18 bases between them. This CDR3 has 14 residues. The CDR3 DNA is TGCAGCGTCGACAGTATATTGGTTGGCACTGAAGCTTTCTTT. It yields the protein CSVDSILVGTEAFF.

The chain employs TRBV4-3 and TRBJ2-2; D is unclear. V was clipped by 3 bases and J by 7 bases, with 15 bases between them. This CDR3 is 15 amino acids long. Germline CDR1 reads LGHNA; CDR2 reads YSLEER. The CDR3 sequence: CASSQAQSTDGELFF. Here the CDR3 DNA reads TGCGCCAGCAGCCAGGCACAGTCTACCGACGGGGAGCTGTTTTTT.

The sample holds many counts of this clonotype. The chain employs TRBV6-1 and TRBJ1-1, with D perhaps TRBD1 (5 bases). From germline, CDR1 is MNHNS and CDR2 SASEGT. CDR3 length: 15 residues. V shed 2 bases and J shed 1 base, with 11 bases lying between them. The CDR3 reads CASSEHSGPNTEAFF. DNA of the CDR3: TGTGCCAGCAGTGAACACTCAGGGCCGAACACTGAAGCTTTCTTT.

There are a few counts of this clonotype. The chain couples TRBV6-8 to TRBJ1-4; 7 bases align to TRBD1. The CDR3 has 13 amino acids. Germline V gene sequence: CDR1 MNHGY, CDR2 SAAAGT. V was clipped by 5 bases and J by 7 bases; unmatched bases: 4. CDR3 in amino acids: CASSRQGGEKLFF. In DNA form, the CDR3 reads TGTGCCAGCAGTAGACAGGGTGGTGAAAAACTGTTTTTT.

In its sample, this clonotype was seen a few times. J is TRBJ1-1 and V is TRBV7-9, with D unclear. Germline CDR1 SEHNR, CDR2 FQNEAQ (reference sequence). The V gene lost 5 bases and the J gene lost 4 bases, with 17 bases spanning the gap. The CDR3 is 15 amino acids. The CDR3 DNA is TGTGCCAGCAGCCCACGGGAGGGTGCTGGCACTGAAGCTTTCTTT. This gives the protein CASSPREGAGTEAFF.

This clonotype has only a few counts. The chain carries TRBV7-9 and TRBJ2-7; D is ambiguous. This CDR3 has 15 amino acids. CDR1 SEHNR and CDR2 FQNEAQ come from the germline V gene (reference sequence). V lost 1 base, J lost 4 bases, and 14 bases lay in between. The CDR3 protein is CASSLGDSSGYEQYF. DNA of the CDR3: TGTGCCAGCAGCTTAGGAGACTCCAGTGGTTACGAGCAGTACTTC.